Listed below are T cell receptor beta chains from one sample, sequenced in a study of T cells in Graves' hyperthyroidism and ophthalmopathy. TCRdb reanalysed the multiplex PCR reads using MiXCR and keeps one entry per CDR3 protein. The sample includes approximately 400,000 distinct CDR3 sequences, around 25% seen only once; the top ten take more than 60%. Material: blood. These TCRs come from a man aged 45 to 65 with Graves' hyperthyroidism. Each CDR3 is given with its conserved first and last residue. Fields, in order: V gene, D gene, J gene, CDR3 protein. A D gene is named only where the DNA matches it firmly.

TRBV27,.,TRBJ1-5,CASSRAAYDQPQHF
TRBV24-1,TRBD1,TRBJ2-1,CATTRTGGNEQFF
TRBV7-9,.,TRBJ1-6,CASSLAGEGFPLHF
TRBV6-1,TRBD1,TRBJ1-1,CASMGTGRAVAEAFF
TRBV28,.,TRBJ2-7,CASSKGTDISYEQYF
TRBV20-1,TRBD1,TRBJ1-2,CSAKPRGLGGYTF
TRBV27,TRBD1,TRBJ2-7,CASGKGAVYEQYF
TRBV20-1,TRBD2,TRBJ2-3,CSARGGGSYADTQYF
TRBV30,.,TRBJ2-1,CAWSVRGNEQFF
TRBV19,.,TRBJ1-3,CASSVTFAGNTIYF
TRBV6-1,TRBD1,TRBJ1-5,CASTLRTGSEQPQHF
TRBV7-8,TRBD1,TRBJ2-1,CASSLARQGAGATPYNEQFF
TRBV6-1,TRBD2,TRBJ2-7,CASRPSSGSYEQYF
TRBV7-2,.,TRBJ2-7,CASSPQAGTFLYEQYF
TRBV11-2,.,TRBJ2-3,CASSTSLKDTQYF
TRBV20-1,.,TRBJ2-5,CSARGEGGVTQYF
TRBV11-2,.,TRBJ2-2,CASGLYRGTGELFF
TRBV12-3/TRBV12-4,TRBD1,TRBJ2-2,CASSRTGPGELFF
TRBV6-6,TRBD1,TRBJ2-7,CASSYGPPGQGYEQYF
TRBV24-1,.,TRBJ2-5,CATSDLGGRATQYF
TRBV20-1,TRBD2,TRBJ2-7,CSALTGSGGEQYF
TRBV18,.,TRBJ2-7,CASSPPWGGDYEQYF
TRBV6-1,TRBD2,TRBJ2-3,CASSAEVAGVTDTQYF
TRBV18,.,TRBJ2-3,CASSPPSVRGDTQYF
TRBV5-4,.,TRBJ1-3,CASSNGVAGNTIYF
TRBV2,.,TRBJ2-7,CASRAGSSYEQYF
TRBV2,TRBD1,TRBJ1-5,CASNTGGDQPQHF
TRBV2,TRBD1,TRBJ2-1,CAGRGQGRHEQFF
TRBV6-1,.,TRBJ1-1,CASTLRQSTEAFF
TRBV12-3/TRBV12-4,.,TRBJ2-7,CASSLLGTSSYEQYF
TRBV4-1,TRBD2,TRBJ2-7,CASSQDLASGIEQYF
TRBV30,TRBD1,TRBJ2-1,CAWNRDRGYEQFF
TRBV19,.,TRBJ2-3,CAKTGSVNTDTQYF
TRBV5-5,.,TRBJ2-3,CASSLATGKDTQYF
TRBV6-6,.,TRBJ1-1,CASSYFGVSLTEAFF
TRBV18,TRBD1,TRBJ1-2,CASSPGGWTGGYTF
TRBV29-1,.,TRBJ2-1,CSVPSDIGSYNEQFF
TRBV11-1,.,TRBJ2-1,CASSLIISSLNEQFF
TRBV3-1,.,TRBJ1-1,CASSEELGATTEAFF
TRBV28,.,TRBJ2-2,CAIRVGRTNTGELFF
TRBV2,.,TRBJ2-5,CATKGWGGETQYF
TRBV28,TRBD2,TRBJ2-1,CASSSAGGDGVQFF
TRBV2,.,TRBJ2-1,CASMESSYNEQFF
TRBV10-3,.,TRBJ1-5,CAISRGTDNQPQHF
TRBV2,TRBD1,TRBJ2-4,CASGGQGLAKNIQYF